The text below deals with one TCR beta chain. The antigen is undetermined. TCRdb ran MiXCR on the RT-PCR reads and lists one entry per CDR3 protein. The sample shows 650,000 to 850,000 distinct CDR3 sequences, about 15% of them seen only once. Per the germline V gene, CDR1 is LGHNA and CDR2 is YNFKEQ. V lost 8 bases and J lost 6; bases outside the gene matches: 6. There are 13 residues in the CDR3. This entry is derived from a study of response to subunit inactivated influenza vaccine. Whole-study findings and limits: The authors put forward the suggestion that each seasonal influenza vaccination may bring in only a limited number of new T cells.

The chain uses TRBV4-2 and TRBJ2-1, with 8 bases that match TRBD2. The sequencing here drew on PBMCs from blood, taken roughly 15 days before vaccination. This sequence originates from a man between 50 and 59 years old who received an inactivated influenza vaccine. CDR3: CASGPGLANEQFF. DNA of the CDR3: TGTGCCAGCGGCCCCGGACTAGCCAATGAGCAGTTCTTC.